The 21 T cell receptor beta chains presented below share a single source sample, sequenced in a study of T cells in Graves' hyperthyroidism and ophthalmopathy. RNA transcripts yielded amplified TCR beta CDR3 regions. When the TCR CDR3 underwent first-round RT-PCR, the HTBI primer set was used. TCRdb fed the multiplex PCR reads into MiXCR, producing one record per CDR3 protein. This repertoire shows approximately 600,000 distinct CDR3 sequences, over 11% found once; its top ten account for less than 6%. Sequenced sample: blood. The receptor set was obtained from a woman aged 30 to 39 with Graves' hyperthyroidism that later progressed to Graves' ophthalmopathy.

Only a few counts were recorded for this clonotype. The rearrangement uses TRBV4-3 and TRBJ2-1; 10 bases line up with TRBD2. The CDR3 consists of 16 residues. CDR1 and CDR2 (germline): LGHNA, YSLEER. The junction had 4 bases not matched to a gene; V was cut back by 2 bases and J by 3 bases. In nucleotides, the CDR3 is TGCGCCAGCAGCCAATCCGGGACTAGCGACTACAATGAGCAGTTCTTC. This encodes CASSQSGTSDYNEQFF.

Ten or more counts support this clonotype. The genes are TRBV5-5 and TRBJ1-4; TRBD1 might be the D (6 bases). Trimming stripped 2 bases from V and 8 bases from J, with 16 bases between. Germline CDR1 reads SGHKS; CDR2 reads YYEKEE (reference sequence). The CDR3 has 15 amino acids. The CDR3 sequence: CASSFGGGRGEKLFF. The DNA for the CDR3 is TGTGCCAGCAGCTTCGGCGGGGGGCGAGGAGAAAAACTGTTTTTT. The complete variable domain, with remaining parts taken from reference TRBV5-5 and TRBJ1-4, reads DAGVTQSPTHLIKTRGQQVTLRCSPISGHKSVSWYQQVLGQGPQFIFQYYEKEERGRGNFPDRFSARQFPNYSSELNVNALLLGDSALYLCASSFGGGRGEKLFFGSGTQLSVL.

The chain is built from TRBV7-9 and TRBJ2-7; a weak D match, TRBD2 (6 bases). Trimming shortened V by 7 bases and J by 2 bases, and 12 bases separated the two germline ends. This CDR3 has 13 amino acids. The germline V gene encodes CDR1 SEHNR and CDR2 FQNEAQ (reference sequence). In DNA, the CDR3 is TGTGCCAGCACCCCGGAGGGCCCCTACGAGCAGTACTTC. This sequence encodes CASTPEGPYEQYF.

This clonotype was counted at least ten times. V usage is TRBV7-8 and J usage is TRBJ1-6; D is perhaps TRBD1 (5 bases). V was cut by 5 bases and J by 10 bases, with 18 bases left in between. The CDR3 loop spans 15 amino acids. Germline V gene lookup returns CDR1 SGHVS and CDR2 FQNEAQ. CDR3 sequence reads: CASSPLQGDRSPLHF. Here the CDR3 DNA reads TGTGCCAGCAGCCCGCTCCAAGGGGACCGATCACCCCTCCACTTT.

The chain has TRBV28 and TRBJ2-7; 12 bases fit TRBD2. CDR1 and CDR2 (germline): MDHEN, SYDVKM. Trimming cost V 6 bases and J 0 bases; bases outside gene matches: 3. CDR3 length equals 15 residues. The CDR3 sequence: CASRTSGGSSYEQYF. The DNA for the CDR3 is TGTGCCAGCAGAACTAGCGGGGGGAGCTCCTACGAGCAGTACTTC.

The chain carries TRBV5-1 and TRBJ1-3, with D unresolved. The CDR3 spans 14 residues. CDR1 is SGHRS and CDR2 is YFSETQ in the germline V gene. Deletions cut 3 bases from V and 2 bases from J, with 9 bases between. The CDR3 spells CASSSASAGNTIYF. CDR3 in DNA: TGCGCCAGCAGCTCCGCTTCGGCTGGAAACACCATATATTTT.

This clonotype has at least ten counts. The chain links TRBV19 to TRBJ1-5; a weak D match, TRBD1 (5 bases). Trimming shortened V by 7 bases and J by 1 base, and 17 bases separated the two germline ends. Germline CDR1 and CDR2: LNHDA and SQIVND (reference sequence). The CDR3 spans 16 residues. The CDR3: CASTAGGTGSNQPQHF. The CDR3 nucleotides read TGTGCCAGTACCGCTGGGGGGACGGGAAGCAATCAGCCCCAGCATTTT.

This clonotype was detected ten times or more. J is TRBJ2-3 and V is TRBV28, with unresolved D. CDR1 and CDR2 (germline): MDHEN, SYDVKM. Trimming left V 6 bases short and J 2 bases short, with 12 bases between. The CDR3 runs to 14 residues. Written as DNA, the CDR3 is TGTGCCAGCAGCTTACTACAAGCCACAGATACGCAGTATTTT. It translates to CASSLLQATDTQYF. The variable domain in full, with the rest retrieved from reference TRBV28 and TRBJ2-3, is DVKVTQSSRYLVKRTGEKVFLECVQDMDHENMFWYRQDPGLGLRLIYFSYDVKMKEKGDIPEGYSVSREKKERFSLILESASTNQTSMYLCASSLLQATDTQYFGPGTRLTVL.

The chain joins TRBV11-2 to TRBJ2-5; TRBD2 aligns across 9 bases. The germline CDR1 and CDR2 sequences are SGHAT and FQNNGV. The CDR3 is 15 amino acids. The V and J ends lost 10 bases and 1 base, in that order; junction bases with no gene match: 10. CDR3 sequence: CANTPSGERQETQYF. The CDR3 DNA follows: TGTGCCAACACCCCTAGCGGGGAACGCCAAGAGACCCAGTACTTC.

At least ten counts were recorded for this clonotype. V is TRBV15 and J is TRBJ2-1; 7 bases map to TRBD2. The CDR3 runs 12 residues. V was clipped by 1 base and J by 9 bases; unmatched bases: 0. The germline CDR1 and CDR2 sequences are LNHNV and YYDKDF (reference sequence). CDR3 protein: CATSRGGGEQFF. In DNA form, the CDR3 reads TGTGCCACCAGCAGAGGGGGGGGTGAGCAGTTCTTC.

This clonotype turned up a few times. The chain carries TRBV19 and TRBJ1-2; 9 bases align to TRBD1. The CDR3 loop spans 14 amino acids. The germline V gene has CDR1 LNHDA and CDR2 SQIVND (reference sequence). V lost 5 bases to trimming and J lost 3 bases; unmatched junction nucleotides: 4. CDR3 nucleotides: TGTGCCAGTAGTTACCGGGACAGGGACTATGGCTACACCTTC. The encoded protein is CASSYRDRDYGYTF.

This clonotype was seen ten or more times. The chain is built from TRBV18 and TRBJ1-6; tentative D call: TRBD1 (5 bases). V lost 3 bases and J lost 11, with 23 bases in between. Germline values: CDR1 KGHSH, CDR2 LQKENI. This CDR3 has 17 amino acids. Here the CDR3 reads CASSPDVLGGSGPPLHF. CDR3 bases: TGTGCCAGCTCACCGGATGTTTTGGGCGGATCGGGGCCACCCCTCCACTTT.

The V call is TRBV6-1, the J call TRBJ2-1; D call uncertain. Germline CDR1 reads MNHNS; CDR2 reads SASEGT. The CDR3 extends over 9 amino acids. V was cut by 6 bases and J by 10 bases, with 4 bases left in between. The CDR3 region is CASSREQFF. The CDR3 coding sequence is TGTGCCAGCAGCCGGGAGCAGTTCTTC.

This clonotype was detected many times. The CDR3 DNA reads as TGTGCCAGCAGTGGAGCAAGCAATCAGCCCCAGCATTTT. It encodes CASSGASNQPQHF. The V gene is TRBV2, the J gene TRBJ1-5; D gene unclear. Germline V gives CDR1 SNHLY, CDR2 FYNNEI. Trimming cost V 4 bases and J 1 base, with 5 bases left between them. The CDR3 has 13 amino acids.

This clonotype appeared many times. The chain has TRBV19 and TRBJ2-1, with D hard to call. CDR1 is LNHDA, CDR2 SQIVND, per germline (reference sequence). With 3 bases removed from V and 5 bases from J, the gap between germline ends came to 14 bases. The CDR3 sequence is 15 residues long. CDR3 sequence (DNA): TGTGCCAGTAGTATGCTTAGCAGGATCGACAATGAGCAGTTCTTC. It encodes CASSMLSRIDNEQFF.

At least ten counts were recorded for this clonotype. V and J are TRBV10-3 and TRBJ1-1; D remains ambiguous. CDR1 ENHRY and CDR2 SYGVKD come from the germline V gene. Trimming cost V 5 bases and J 1 base, with 11 bases left between them. The CDR3 is 14 amino acids. CDR3 in DNA: TGTGCCATCAGTCCGAATGGAGCGAACACTGAAGCTTTCTTT. Its translation is CAISPNGANTEAFF.

The table lists this clonotype with many counts. This chain connects TRBV7-2 to TRBJ2-7; 14 bases match TRBD2. Trimming removed 5 bases from V and 7 bases from J; junction bases left unmatched: 4. There are 14 residues in the CDR3. The V gene's germline CDR1 is SGHTA and CDR2 FQGNSA. In DNA, the CDR3 is TGTGCCAGCAGCCGGGGACTAGCGGGAGAAGAGCAGTACTTC. Residues: CASSRGLAGEEQYF.

This clonotype was seen at least ten times. This chain uses TRBV6-2 or TRBV6-3 with TRBJ2-3, with 9 bases fitting TRBD1. Trimming removed 2 bases from V and 2 bases from J; junction bases left unmatched: 5. The CDR3 consists of 16 residues. Germline V lookup: CDR1 MNHEY, CDR2 SVGEGT. The CDR3 coding sequence is TGTGCCAGCAGTTACGACGGGACAGGGCCCACAGATACGCAGTATTTT. Its translation: CASSYDGTGPTDTQYF.

The V and J genes are TRBV27 and TRBJ2-7, with unresolved D. There are 14 residues in the CDR3. V was clipped by 1 base and J by 0 bases, with 7 bases between them. Looked up from germline, CDR1 is MNHEY and CDR2 is SMNVEV (reference sequence). CDR3 loop: CASSLFPGSYEQYF. The CDR3 DNA sequence: TGTGCCAGCAGTTTATTTCCGGGCTCCTACGAGCAGTACTTC.

This clonotype was seen ten or more times. This chain links TRBV20-1 with TRBJ1-2, with no clear D. Germline CDR1 DFQATT, CDR2 SNEGSKA (reference sequence). V shed 1 base and J shed 3 bases, with 3 bases lying between them. The CDR3 is 11 residues long. For the CDR3, the DNA is TGCAGTGCTAGAGGGGACTATGGCTACACCTTC. Encoded protein: CSARGDYGYTF.

The V gene is TRBV4-1, the J gene TRBJ1-4; no firm D call. Trimming left V 1 base short and J 6 bases short, with 6 bases between. Germline CDR1 and CDR2: MGHRA and YSYEKL. The CDR3 contains 13 residues. For the CDR3, the DNA is TGCGCCAGCAGCCAAGGGTCGGATGAAAAACTGTTTTTT. It yields the protein CASSQGSDEKLFF.